This T cell receptor (beta chain) is from a study of shared clonotypes between healthy human individuals. Looking at the study overall: The study used three CD4 naive, three CD4 memory, two CD8 naive and one CD8 memory plate per donor. Study-wide findings and caveats: Non-shared clonotypes had lower generation probabilities than clonotypes shared by all four sorted-subset donors. Tissues were not sampled, only blood, and their repertoires likely differ.

Authors' analysis steps: ImmunoSEQ junction-only sequences lacked quality scores, so their filtering differed. Clones were read by immunoSEQ multiplex PCR, and TCRdb kept only the in-frame ones, dropping some. The V and J calls and the clone size are those of that table, but D and trimming were determined from the DNA. This table has hundreds of thousands of clones, around 96% appearing once. Of note for this clone: The antigen remains undetermined.

Sequenced sample: memory CD8+ T cells sorted from blood. Subset here: CD45RO+ cells pooled with CCR7-negative TemRA cells. This TCR was sampled from a man under 40 in good health.

CDR3 region: CASSELENTGELFF. CDR3 bases: TGTGCCAGCAGTGAATTGGAGAACACCGGGGAGCTGTTTTTT. This chain joins TRBV25-1 and TRBJ2-2; D not resolved. Germline-derived CDR1 and CDR2 are MGHDK and SYGVNS. This CDR3 comprises 14 residues. Trimming took 1 base from V and 1 from J, leaving 4 bases between them.